Sequencing of this T cell receptor (beta chain) was carried out in a study of cytotoxic CD8 clonotypes in ibrutinib-treated CLL. Study-wide context: Recorded responses included about 25 partial and 2 complete; following median 68 months, 14 stayed remitted and about 12 progressed. On average, about 97,000 productive rearrangements and over 250,000 productive templates per sample.

Study-wide results and limits: Public clonotypes occurred uncommonly; on treatment, they contracted or remained stable.

This clone was observed a handful of times. Antigen specificity is unknown. TCR beta libraries used about 2 micrograms of genomic DNA from cryopreserved PBMCs. V shed 0 bases and J shed 4 bases, with 33 bases lying between them. Per germline, CDR1 SGDLS and CDR2 YYNGEE. The CDR3 runs 22 residues. Profiled with immunoSEQ multiplex PCR; TCRdb holds only in-frame clones, not every one. The sample has over 9,000 clones, about four fifths seen once. This chain connects TRBV9 to TRBJ2-3; D remains ambiguous. Material: PBMCs, obtained at disease progression, from a patient treated with ibrutinib. This sequence originates from a human donor with chronic lymphocytic leukemia. CDR3 DNA sequence: TGTGCCAGCAGCGTAGAGCCCCACCCTCCCAAACCACCCGGGCCACCCCCAGATACGCAGTATTTT. Encoded protein: CASSVEPHPPKPPGPPPDTQYF. The complete variable domain, with remaining parts taken from reference TRBV9 and TRBJ2-3, reads DSGVTQTPKHLITATGQRVTLRCSPRSGDLSVYWYQQSLDQGLQFLIQYYNGEERAKGNILERFSAQQFPDLHSELNLSSLELGDSALYFCASSVEPHPPKPPGPPPDTQYFGPGTRLTVL.